This section outlines one T cell receptor (beta chain) sequence together with its context. With 2 bases clipped from V and 5 bases from J, the junction kept 7 bases outside the gene matches. Germline V gene lookup returns CDR1 MNHEY and CDR2 SMNVEV (reference sequence). The CDR3 runs 15 residues. The protocol was immunoSEQ multiplex PCR, while the TCRdb copy is restricted to in-frame clones and leaves out a portion. There are some 30,000 clones in the sample; about four fifths occur only once, and roughly 1.3% lies in the top ten. Time point specified: 2014-2015 season, pre-vaccination. This sample was included in a study of follicular helper T cells after annual influenza vaccination.

This chain joins TRBV27 and TRBJ2-3; 7 positions match TRBD2. This TCR came from an adult who received the influenza vaccine. Source: CXCR5+ CD38- circulating T follicular helper cells from blood, taken on the day of influenza vaccination. The subset was: circulating Tfh, non-naive CD4+CXCR5+PD-1+ (ICOS+CD38+ or ICOS-CD38-). The CDR3 here is CASSLRVWGGDTQYF. In nucleotides, the CDR3 is TGTGCCAGCAGTTTAAGAGTCTGGGGGGGAGATACGCAGTATTTT.